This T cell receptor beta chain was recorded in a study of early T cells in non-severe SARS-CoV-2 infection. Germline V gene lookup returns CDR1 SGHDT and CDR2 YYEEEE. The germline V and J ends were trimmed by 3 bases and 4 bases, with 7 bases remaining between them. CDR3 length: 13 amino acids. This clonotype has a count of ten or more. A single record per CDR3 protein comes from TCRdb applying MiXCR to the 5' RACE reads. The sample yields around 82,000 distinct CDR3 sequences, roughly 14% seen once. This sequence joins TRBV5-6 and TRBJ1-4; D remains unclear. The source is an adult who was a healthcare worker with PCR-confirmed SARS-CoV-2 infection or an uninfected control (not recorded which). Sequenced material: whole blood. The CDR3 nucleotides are TGTGCCAGCAGCTCCGAGGGTAATGAAAAACTGTTTTTT. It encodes CASSSEGNEKLFF.